One and the same sample provided the 25 T cell receptor beta chains below, sequenced in a study of liver allograft versus peripheral blood T cells. Study at large: Within transplanted livers, the T cell receptor repertoires were examined and compared against the repertoires present in the peripheral blood of liver transplant recipients.

A single record per CDR3 protein comes from TCRdb applying MiXCR to the reads. The sample lists about 8,400 distinct CDR3 sequences; approximately 17% were seen once. These receptors came from a human patient who had a liver transplant. Some T cells may be provided by the graft donor.

This clonotype was seen at least ten times. The chain is built from TRBV30 and TRBJ1-2; the D gene is possibly TRBD1 (5 bases). The CDR3 length is 11 residues. The germline V gene has CDR1 GTSNPN and CDR2 SVGIG (reference sequence). With 3 bases removed from V and 8 bases from J, the gap between germline ends came to 10 bases. CDR3 amino acids: CAWRFGQGYTF. The CDR3 bases are TGTGCCTGGAGATTCGGACAAGGCTACACCTTC.

A remark on this clonotype: This sequence may be a read error, since a much larger clone differs from it by one base. In DNA, the CDR3 is TGTGCCAGTAGTATTCAGGGACCCGGGGAGCTGCTTTTT. This gives the protein CASSIQGPGELLF. The chain joins TRBV19 to TRBJ2-2; the D gene could be TRBD1 or TRBD2 (5 bases each). The CDR3 runs to 13 residues. Per germline, CDR1 LNHDA and CDR2 SQIVND (reference sequence).

Sample share makes this clonotype medium-sized (0.01 to 0.1%). V and J are TRBV27 and TRBJ2-1, with 7 positions matching TRBD2. CDR1 is MNHEY, CDR2 SMNVEV, per germline (reference sequence). The CDR3 has 16 amino acids. V lost 0 bases to trimming and J lost 1 base; unmatched junction nucleotides: 3. This CDR3 is CASSLSGLPSYNEQFF. The DNA for the CDR3 is TGTGCCAGCAGTTTATCGGGACTACCGTCCTACAATGAGCAGTTCTTC.

The V call is TRBV14, the J call TRBJ1-1, with a tentative D call TRBD1 (6 bases). The CDR3 length is 15 residues. Trimming shortened V by 3 bases and J by 3 bases, and 14 bases separated the two germline ends. Germline V CDR1 and CDR2: SGHDN, FVKESK. The CDR3 reads CASSQSPQGYTEAFF. As DNA, the CDR3 is TGTGCCAGCAGCCAGTCGCCCCAGGGGTACACTGAAGCTTTCTTT.

This clonotype occurred many times. The chain joins TRBV6-2 or TRBV6-3 to TRBJ1-5; TRBD1 is a possible D gene (6 bases). V was shortened by 7 bases and J by 1 base, with 11 bases between the two germline ends. Germline V gene sequence: CDR1 MNHEY, CDR2 SVGEGT. The CDR3 runs 14 residues. The CDR3 DNA follows: TGTGCCAGCAACCTAGACAGGAGCAATCAGCCCCAGCATTTT. It encodes CASNLDRSNQPQHF.

As to this clonotype: Compared with germline, one end of the junction differs, possibly owing to a read error. The gene calls are TRBV15 and TRBJ1-6; D is possibly TRBD1 (5 bases). Germline V CDR1 and CDR2: LNHNV, YYDKDF (reference sequence). The CDR3 is 14 amino acids. Written as DNA, the CDR3 is TGTGCCTCCAGCAGAGCGACAGAGAATTCACCCCTCCACTTT. Its protein is CASSRATENSPLHF.

This clonotype was counted many times. The V gene is TRBV12-3 or TRBV12-4, the J gene TRBJ1-2, with TRBD1 matching 10 bases. Trimming took 5 bases from V and 5 from J; bases not matched to a gene: 5. This CDR3 has 14 amino acids. This CDR3 is CASSPRQGAYGYTF. The CDR3 DNA is TGTGCCAGCAGTCCAAGACAGGGGGCTTATGGCTACACCTTC.

A note on this clonotype: This sequence may be a read error, since a much larger clone differs from it by one base. This chain joins TRBV20-1 and TRBJ2-1; D might be TRBD2 (5 bases). V lost 6 bases, J lost 5 bases, and 17 bases lay in between. Germline V lookup: CDR1 DFQATT, CDR2 SNEGSKA (reference sequence). CDR3 length: 14 amino acids. CDR3 in DNA: TGCAGTGCCATTACTAGAGGAGCGGACAATGAGCAGTTCTTC. Protein: CSAITRGADNEQFF.

In the case of this clonotype: A far larger clone is just one base off, so this is likely a read error. The rearrangement joins TRBV28 to TRBJ1-4, with D possibly TRBD1 on 6 matching bases. CDR1 MDHEN and CDR2 SYDVKM come from the germline V gene. V was cut by 6 bases and J by 5 bases, with 10 bases left in between. The CDR3 loop spans 13 amino acids. Here the CDR3 DNA reads TGTGCCAGCAGGCGACAGGTCAATGAAAAACTGTTTTTT. It specifies CASRRQVNEKLFF.

This clonotype is labeled as medium-sized (0.01 to 0.1%). This chain joins TRBV19 and TRBJ2-7, with D possibly being TRBD2 (6 bases). CDR3 length equals 12 residues. The germline gives CDR1 LNHDA, CDR2 SQIVND (reference sequence). V lost 5 bases and J 6 bases, leaving 11 bases between the germline ends. CDR3 DNA: TGTGCCAGTAGTGCGCGGGAAGGCGAGCAGTACTTC. It specifies CASSAREGEQYF.

This clonotype was seen a few times. The rearrangement joins TRBV19 to TRBJ2-7, with D possibly matching TRBD1 (5 bases). This CDR3 contains 15 residues. Germline assignment: CDR1 LNHDA and CDR2 SQIVND (reference sequence). V was clipped by 8 bases and J by 4 bases, with 21 bases between them. In DNA, the CDR3 is TGTGCCAGTGGAAGCGAAGGGAACAGGCCTTACGAGCAGTACTTC. Its protein product is CASGSEGNRPYEQYF.

The J gene is TRBJ1-1, the V gene TRBV20-1; TRBD1 matches at 7 bases. The CDR3 runs to 13 residues. Trimming took 6 bases from V and 4 from J; bases not matched to a gene: 8. CDR1 is DFQATT, CDR2 SNEGSKA, per germline (reference sequence). The CDR3 DNA follows: TGCAGTGCAGGGCGCGCAGGGGGCACTGAAGCTTTCTTT. Translation: CSAGRAGGTEAFF.

In its sample, this clonotype ranks as medium-sized. The rearrangement joins TRBV18 to TRBJ2-5, with no clear D. The V end lost 0 bases, the J end lost 5 bases, and 4 bases lay between the germline ends. The CDR3 consists of 12 residues. Germline CDR1 KGHSH, CDR2 LQKENI. This CDR3 is CASSPPLETQYF. The DNA for the CDR3 is TGTGCCAGCTCACCACCGCTGGAGACCCAGTACTTC. The variable domain in full, with the rest retrieved from reference TRBV18 and TRBJ2-5, is NAGVMQNPRHLVRRRGQEARLRCSPMKGHSHVYWYRQLPEEGLKFMVYLQKENIIDESGMPKERFSAEFPKEGPSILRIQQVVRGDSAAYFCASSPPLETQYFGPGTRLLVL.

In its sample, this clonotype was seen many times. The chain has TRBV6-5 and TRBJ1-5; the D is unclear. There are 14 residues in the CDR3. Germline V gives CDR1 MNHEY, CDR2 SVGAGI. Trimming removed 0 bases from V and 5 bases from J, with 8 bases in between. CDR3 sequence reads: CASSYSKGYQPQHF. CDR3 bases: TGTGCCAGCAGTTACTCGAAAGGCTATCAGCCCCAGCATTTT.

By frequency in the sample, this clonotype is medium-sized (0.01 to 0.1%). The chain has TRBV19 and TRBJ1-5, with unresolved D. V was pared by 0 bases and J by 6 bases, with 12 bases between. CDR1 is LNHDA, CDR2 SQIVND, per germline (reference sequence). The CDR3 spans 15 residues. The CDR3 loop is CASSIDGLRGQPQHF. CDR3 sequence (DNA): TGTGCCAGTAGTATAGATGGTCTCAGAGGTCAGCCCCAGCATTTT.

Within the sample, this clonotype is medium-sized. V and J are TRBV15 and TRBJ1-4; D is possibly TRBD1 (6 bases). V dropped 0 bases and J dropped 8 bases, with 13 bases sitting between them. Germline V gene lookup returns CDR1 LNHNV and CDR2 YYDKDF (reference sequence). The CDR3 extends over 15 amino acids. The CDR3 spells CATSRDVGASEKLFF. As DNA, the CDR3 is TGTGCCACCAGCAGAGATGTGGGGGCGAGCGAAAAACTGTTTTTT. The entire variable domain, with the rest obtained from reference TRBV15 and TRBJ1-4, is as follows: DAMVIQNPRYQVTQFGKPVTLSCSQTLNHNVMYWYQQKSSQAPKLLFHYYDKDFNNEADTPDNFQSRRPNTSFCFLDIRSPGLGDTAMYLCATSRDVGASEKLFFGSGTQLSVL.

This clonotype was detected ten times or more. The rearrangement uses TRBV28 and TRBJ1-5; D perhaps matches TRBD1 (5 bases). Trimming shortened V by 7 bases and J by 5 bases, and 12 bases separated the two germline ends. This CDR3 spans 13 amino acids. Germline CDR1 MDHEN, CDR2 SYDVKM. CDR3: CASTQGMDQPQHF. Written as DNA, the CDR3 is TGTGCCAGCACCCAGGGAATGGATCAGCCCCAGCATTTT. Looking up the rest from reference TRBV28 and TRBJ1-5 gives the full variable domain: DVKVTQSSRYLVKRTGEKVFLECVQDMDHENMFWYRQDPGLGLRLIYFSYDVKMKEKGDIPEGYSVSREKKERFSLILESASTNQTSMYLCASTQGMDQPQHFGDGTRLSIL.

This clonotype was seen only a few times. This rearrangement joins TRBV30 to TRBJ2-7; tentative D call: TRBD1 (5 bases). V lost 1 base, J lost 4 bases, and 20 bases lay in between. Per the germline V gene, CDR1 is GTSNPN and CDR2 is SVGIG (reference sequence). There are 16 residues in the CDR3. The CDR3 loop reads CAWSGILGRVVYEQYF. The CDR3 DNA sequence: TGTGCCTGGAGTGGAATTCTCGGCAGGGTGGTTTACGAGCAGTACTTC.

This clonotype came up a few times. This sequence joins TRBV20-1 and TRBJ2-3; no reliable D call. The germline CDR1 and CDR2 sequences are DFQATT and SNEGSKA (reference sequence). The V gene lost 0 bases and the J gene lost 2 bases, with 9 bases spanning the gap. CDR3 length equals 14 residues. CDR3 region: CSARDLGVTDTQYF. In DNA form, the CDR3 reads TGCAGTGCTAGAGATCTTGGGGTCACAGATACGCAGTATTTT.

This clonotype showed up just a few times. The chain uses TRBV12-3 or TRBV12-4 and TRBJ1-1; D gene ambiguous. The CDR3 is 14 amino acids. The germline V and J ends were trimmed by 6 bases and 7 bases, with 18 bases remaining between them. CDR3 sequence reads: CASSPTTANHEAFF. The CDR3 DNA reads TGTGCCAGCAGCCCGACTACGGCTAACCATGAAGCTTTCTTT.

Concerning this clonotype: A much larger clone lies a single base off, so this may be a read error. No conserved phenylalanine or tryptophan ends this CDR3, so it is likely a read error. V and J are TRBV27 and TRBJ1-1, with 7 positions matching TRBD1. Germline assignment: CDR1 MNHEY and CDR2 SMNVEV (reference sequence). The CDR3 consists of 13 residues. V shed 3 bases and J 7 bases; nucleotides not matched to a gene: 5. CDR3 residues: CASSFQGGGEAFL. The CDR3 DNA reads as TGTGCCAGCAGTTTCCAGGGGGGCGGTGAAGCTTTCCTT.

In this sample, this clonotype turned up once. A read error may explain this, as a much larger clone is one base away. The chain carries TRBV7-2 and TRBJ2-5; perhaps TRBD2 as D (6 bases). This CDR3 region has 13 residues. Germline V CDR1 and CDR2: SGHTA, FQGNSA. The CDR3 here is CASSLGGAETRYF. CDR3 sequence (DNA): TGTGCCAGCAGCTTGGGCGGGGCCGAGACCCGGTACTTC.

This chain uses TRBV27 with TRBJ1-2, with 11 bases that match TRBD1. V was pared by 6 bases and J by 3 bases, with 6 bases of the junction left unmatched. Germline loops: CDR1 MNHEY, CDR2 SMNVEV (reference sequence). The CDR3 has 15 amino acids. The CDR3 loop is CASRPGQGAYYGYTF. The CDR3 DNA follows: TGTGCCAGCAGACCAGGACAGGGGGCTTACTATGGCTACACCTTC.

By share, this clonotype counts as medium-sized. The rearrangement uses TRBV10-3 and TRBJ2-7; possibly TRBD1 or TRBD2 for D (5 bases each). From germline, CDR1 is ENHRY and CDR2 SYGVKD. The CDR3 consists of 13 residues. Trimming took 5 bases from V and 3 from J, leaving 11 bases between them. CDR3 protein: CAISRDGRYEQYF. CDR3 bases: TGTGCCATCAGTCGGGACGGACGCTACGAGCAGTACTTC.

This clonotype is medium-sized within its sample. V and J are TRBV12-3 or TRBV12-4 and TRBJ2-7, with a tentative D call TRBD2 (6 bases). V lost 5 bases and J lost 0, with 14 bases in between. The CDR3 runs 15 residues. Written as DNA, the CDR3 is TGTGCCAGCAGTATTAGGCGGGGTCCCTCCTACGAGCAGTACTTC. Translating it yields CASSIRRGPSYEQYF.